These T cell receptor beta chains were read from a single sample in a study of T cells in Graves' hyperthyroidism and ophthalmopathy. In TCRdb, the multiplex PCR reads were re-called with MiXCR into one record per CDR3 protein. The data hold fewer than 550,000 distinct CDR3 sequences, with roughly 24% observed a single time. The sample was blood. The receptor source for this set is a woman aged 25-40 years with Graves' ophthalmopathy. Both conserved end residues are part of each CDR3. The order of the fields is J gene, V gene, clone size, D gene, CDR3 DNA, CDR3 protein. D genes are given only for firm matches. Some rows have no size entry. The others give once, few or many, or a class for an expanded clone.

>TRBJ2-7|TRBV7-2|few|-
TGTGCCATCAGCTTCCGGCCTATTTCCTACGAGCAGTACTTC
CAISFRPISYEQYF
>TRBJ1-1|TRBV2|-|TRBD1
TGTGCCAGCAGTCCGGACAGGGGGCTTTTT
CASSPDRGLF
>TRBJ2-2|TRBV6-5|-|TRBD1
TGTGCCAGCAGTTACTCTCCCGGGACAGGGCACACCGGGGAGCTGTTTTTT
CASSYSPGTGHTGELFF
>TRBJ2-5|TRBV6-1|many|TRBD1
TGTGCCACCGGGACAGGGGGCTTGGGGACCCAGTACTTC
CATGTGGLGTQYF
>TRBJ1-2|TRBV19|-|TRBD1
TGTGCCAGTAGTTTCTTCTCCGGGACAGGCGTCTATGGCTACACCTTC
CASSFFSGTGVYGYTF
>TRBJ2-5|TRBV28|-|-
TGTGCCAGCAACTCCCTAAACCAGGCTACCCAGTACTTC
CASNSLNQATQYF
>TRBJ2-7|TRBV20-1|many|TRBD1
TGCAGTGCTAGCCCCGGGACAGGAGCGTCCTACGAGCAGTACTTC
CSASPGTGASYEQYF
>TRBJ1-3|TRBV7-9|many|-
TGTGCCAGCAGCGTCACATCTGGAAACACCATATATTTT
CASSVTSGNTIYF
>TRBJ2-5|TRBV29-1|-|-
TGCAGCGTTGATCAAGGACCCCAAGAGACCCAGTACTTC
CSVDQGPQETQYF
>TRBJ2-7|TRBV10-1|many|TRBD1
TGCGCCAGCAGTGAGTTGATAGGGACAGGGAGAGGCGAGCAGTACTTC
CASSELIGTGRGEQYF
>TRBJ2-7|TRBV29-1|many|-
TGCAGCGTTGAAGGCCAGGGCCCCTACGAGCAGTACTTC
CSVEGQGPYEQYF
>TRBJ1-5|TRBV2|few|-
TGTGCCAGCAGTGCGGTGGGTAGCAATCAGCCCCAGCATTTT
CASSAVGSNQPQHF
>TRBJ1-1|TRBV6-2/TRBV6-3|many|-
TGTGCCAGCAGTCAACAGGCGATGAACACTGAAGCTTTCTTT
CASSQQAMNTEAFF
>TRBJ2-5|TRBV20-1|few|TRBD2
TGCAGTGCGGCCGGGACTAGCTTCGAGACCCAGTACTTC
CSAAGTSFETQYF
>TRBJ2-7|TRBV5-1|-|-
TGCTCCAGCAGCTTGGACGAGGGCGAGCAGTACTTC
CSSSLDEGEQYF
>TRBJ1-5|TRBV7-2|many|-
TGTGCCAGCAGCTTAGGTAGGGGACAGCCCCAGCATTTT
CASSLGRGQPQHF
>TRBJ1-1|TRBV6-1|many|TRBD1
TGTGCCAGCACCGAGGGACAGGGGGGCACTGAAGCTTTCTTT
CASTEGQGGTEAFF
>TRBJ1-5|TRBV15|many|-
TGTGCCACCAGCGGAGGTTTAGAACAGGGTGTGGATCAGCCCCAGCATTTT
CATSGGLEQGVDQPQHF
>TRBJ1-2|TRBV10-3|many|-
TGTGCCATCACGGGGGGTCGAAGCTACACCTTC
CAITGGRSYTF
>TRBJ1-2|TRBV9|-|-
TGTGCCAGCAGCGCCGATCATGGCTACACCTTC
CASSADHGYTF
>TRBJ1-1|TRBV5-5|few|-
TGTGCCAGCAGCTTTGAGGACACTGAAGCTTTCTTT
CASSFEDTEAFF
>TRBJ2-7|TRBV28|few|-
TGTGCCAGCAGTTTACGTCTTTATGGAGACCACGAGCAGTACTTC
CASSLRLYGDHEQYF
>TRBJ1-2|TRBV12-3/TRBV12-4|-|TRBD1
TGTGCCAGCAGTTCTCGGACAGGGAACTATGGCTACACCTTC
CASSSRTGNYGYTF
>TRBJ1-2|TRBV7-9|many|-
TGTGCCAGCAGCTTAAGGTCCACCTATGGCTACACCTTC
CASSLRSTYGYTF
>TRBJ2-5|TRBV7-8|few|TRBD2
TGTGCCAGCAGCCCCCCCCTTAGCGGGGGGGCTGAGACCCAGTACTTC
CASSPPLSGGAETQYF
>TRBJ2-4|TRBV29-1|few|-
TGCAGCGTTCAGGGGCCAGTCCAAAACATTCAGTACTTC
CSVQGPVQNIQYF
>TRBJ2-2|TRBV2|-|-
TGTGCCAGCAGTCCTAGCCTGAACACCGGGGAGCTGTTTTTT
CASSPSLNTGELFF
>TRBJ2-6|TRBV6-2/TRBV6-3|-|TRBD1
TGTGCCAGCAGTTACTACGCGAAGGGGGCAGCCTCTGGGGCCAACGTCCTGACTTTC
CASSYYAKGAASGANVLTF
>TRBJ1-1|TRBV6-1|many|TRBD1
TGTGCCAGCAGTGATGAGGGGGCGGGTGGAGCTTTCTTT
CASSDEGAGGAFF
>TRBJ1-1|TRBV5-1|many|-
TGCGCCAGCAGCTTGCTGTCGGAAAACACTGAAGCTTTCTTT
CASSLLSENTEAFF
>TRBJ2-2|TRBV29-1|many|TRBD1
TGCAGCGTTGTTGGGGACAGTAACACCGGGGAGCTGTTTTTT
CSVVGDSNTGELFF
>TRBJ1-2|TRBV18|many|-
TGTGCCAGCTCACCACCTATGGCCACACGGGCCTACACCTTC
CASSPPMATRAYTF